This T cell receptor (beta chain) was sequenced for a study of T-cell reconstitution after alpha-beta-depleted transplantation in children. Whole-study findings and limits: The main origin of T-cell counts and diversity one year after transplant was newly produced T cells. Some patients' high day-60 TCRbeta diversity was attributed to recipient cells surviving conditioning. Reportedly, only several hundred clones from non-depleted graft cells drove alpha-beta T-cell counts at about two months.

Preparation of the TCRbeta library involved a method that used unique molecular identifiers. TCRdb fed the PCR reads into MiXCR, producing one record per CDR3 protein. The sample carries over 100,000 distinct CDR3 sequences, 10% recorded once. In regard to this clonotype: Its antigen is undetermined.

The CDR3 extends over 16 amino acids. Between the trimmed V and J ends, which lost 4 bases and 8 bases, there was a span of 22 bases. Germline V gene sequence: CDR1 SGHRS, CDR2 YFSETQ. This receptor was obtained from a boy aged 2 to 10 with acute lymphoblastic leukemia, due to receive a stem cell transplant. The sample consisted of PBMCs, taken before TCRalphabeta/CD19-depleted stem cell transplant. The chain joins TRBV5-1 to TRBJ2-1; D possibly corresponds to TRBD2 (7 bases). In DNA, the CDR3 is TGCGCCAGCAGCCCCTTAGGGGGAGGGCGGGGGCATGAGCAGTTCTTC. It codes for CASSPLGGGRGHEQFF. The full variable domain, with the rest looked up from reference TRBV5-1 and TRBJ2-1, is KAGVTQTPRYLIKTRGQQVTLSCSPISGHRSVSWYQQTPGQGLQFLFEYFSETQRNKGNFPGRFSGRQFSNSRSEMNVSTLELGDSALYLCASSPLGGGRGHEQFFGPGTRLTVL.